These 20 T cell receptor beta chains were sequenced from one sample in a study of T cell repertoires in cytomegalovirus infection. Antigens of these TCRs are unknown. TCRdb reanalysed the reads using MiXCR and keeps one entry per CDR3 protein. Counted here are 80,000 to 90,000 distinct CDR3 sequences, around half occurring once; the ten biggest clones make up 85% to 95%. The source material was CD8+ T cells from cultured PBMCs, sampled from culture after CMV antigen stimulation. Receptors originate from a human donor in good health (CMV status not recorded). Some clones in this sample may be carry-over from other donors' samples.

CDR3 loop: CASSLDTPGDVQYF. In DNA, the CDR3 is TGTGCCAGCAGCTTGGACACGCCTGGAGACGTTCAGTACTTC. The V call is TRBV7-8, the J call TRBJ2-7; D possibly corresponds to TRBD1 (5 bases). V was cut by 3 bases and J by 10 bases, with 19 bases left in between. Germline values: CDR1 SGHVS, CDR2 FQNEAQ. CDR3 length: 14 amino acids.

This clonotype has only one observation. The chain recombines TRBV27 with TRBJ2-7, with TRBD2 matching over 12 bases. Losses at the gene ends were 4 bases for V and 0 bases for J; bases not matched to a gene: 4. In germline, CDR1 is MNHEY, CDR2 SMNVEV (reference sequence). The CDR3 contains 16 residues. The CDR3 protein is CASSSWTSGNSYEQYF. Written as DNA, the CDR3 is TGTGCCAGCAGTTCCTGGACTAGCGGGAACTCCTACGAGCAGTACTTC.

This clonotype has just a few counts. The gene calls are TRBV12-3 or TRBV12-4 and TRBJ2-1; 12 nucleotides match TRBD1. The CDR3 consists of 15 residues. The V gene end was trimmed by 7 bases and the J gene end by 7 bases; junction bases not matched to a gene: 8. Here the CDR3 DNA reads TGTGCCAGCACCCCCGGGACAGGGGGCAGAAATGAGCAGTTCTTC. Encoded protein: CASTPGTGGRNEQFF.

Ten or more counts support this clonotype. This sequence joins TRBV12-3 or TRBV12-4 and TRBJ2-7, with a weak D call TRBD1 (6 bases). CDR3 length: 15 amino acids. Trimming took off 2 bases at V and 6 bases at J, with 17 bases between the two ends. DNA of the CDR3: TGTGCCAGCAGTTTAAACAGGGTCCGCTTGAGCGAGCAGTACTTC. It yields the protein CASSLNRVRLSEQYF.

The table lists this clonotype with a few counts. The chain has TRBV7-9 and TRBJ2-2, with a possible D match to TRBD1 (6 bases). The CDR3 is made up of 14 amino acids. CDR1 and CDR2 from the germline V gene are SEHNR and FQNEAQ (reference sequence). V lost 1 base, J lost 6 bases, and 9 bases lay in between. In DNA, the CDR3 is TGTGCCAGCAGCTTAGGGGGACAACCCGGGGAGCTGTTTTTT. Amino acids: CASSLGGQPGELFF.

V usage is TRBV5-8 and J usage is TRBJ2-5; a possible D gene is TRBD1 (5 bases). The CDR3 is made up of 15 amino acids. Germline lookup yields CDR1 SGHTS and CDR2 YDEGEE. Trimming pared 4 bases from V and 1 base from J, leaving 14 bases between. The CDR3 sequence: CASSPPRALQETQYF. Here the CDR3 DNA reads TGTGCCAGCAGCCCTCCCAGGGCCCTCCAAGAGACCCAGTACTTC.

The chain carries TRBV5-1 and TRBJ2-7, with D unclear. V shed 0 bases and J shed 0 bases, with 7 bases lying between them. The CDR3 has 14 amino acids. Germline V gives CDR1 SGHRS, CDR2 YFSETQ. CDR3: CASSLGPRSYEQYF. CDR3 bases: TGCGCCAGCAGCTTGGGACCCCGCTCCTACGAGCAGTACTTC.

V and J are TRBV12-3 or TRBV12-4 and TRBJ1-6, with a tentative D call TRBD1 (5 bases). The ends were cut back, 4 bases at V and 8 bases at J, with 12 bases in the middle. This CDR3 spans 14 amino acids. The DNA of the CDR3 is TGTGCCAGCAGTTCAGGGTATAGGGATTCACCCCTCCACTTT. Its protein is CASSSGYRDSPLHF.

The chain links TRBV13 to TRBJ2-1; 7 nucleotides agree with TRBD2. The CDR3 runs to 15 residues. J lost 4 bases, V lost 2 bases, and 5 bases had no gene match. Per germline, CDR1 PRHDT and CDR2 FYEKMQ (reference sequence). CDR3 in amino acids: CASSLWLADYNEQFF. CDR3 sequence (DNA): TGTGCCAGCAGCTTATGGCTAGCGGATTACAATGAGCAGTTCTTC.

This clonotype was detected many times. The V and J genes are TRBV7-8 and TRBJ2-3, with 7 bases identical to TRBD1. After removal of 5 bases from V and 7 bases from J, the junction contained 15 bases not matched to a gene. This CDR3 comprises 16 residues. CDR1 and CDR2 (germline): SGHVS, FQNEAQ. The CDR3 sequence is CASSLGGSLGTNTQYF. The CDR3 DNA sequence: TGTGCCAGCAGCCTAGGGGGCAGCTTAGGCACGAATACGCAGTATTTT.

The chain joins TRBV7-3 to TRBJ1-6; D not resolved. This CDR3 comprises 15 residues. Looked up from germline, CDR1 is SGHTA and CDR2 is FQGTGA. Trimming stripped 1 base from V and 0 bases from J, with 4 bases between. CDR3 in DNA: TGTGCCAGCAGCTTAAGTCACTCCTATAATTCACCCCTCCACTTT. Protein product: CASSLSHSYNSPLHF.

The V and J genes are TRBV28 and TRBJ2-1; tentative D call: TRBD2 (6 bases). Trimming pared 6 bases from V and 5 bases from J, leaving 23 bases between. Germline V CDR1 and CDR2: MDHEN, SYDVKM. The CDR3 totals 17 residues. The DNA for the CDR3 is TGTGCCAGCAGCTCCCCGTTTAGGGCGGGAAACGACAATGAGCAGTTCTTC. Its translation is CASSSPFRAGNDNEQFF.

This clonotype was observed a few times. The J gene is TRBJ1-5, the V gene TRBV7-9; D may be TRBD1 (5 bases). This CDR3 contains 15 residues. Germline CDR1 reads SEHNR; CDR2 reads FQNEAQ (reference sequence). The V end was cut by 4 bases, the J end by 0 bases, with 10 bases between. The CDR3 loop is CASSSDSFSNQPQHF. CDR3 sequence (DNA): TGTGCCAGCAGCTCAGACAGTTTTAGCAATCAGCCCCAGCATTTT.

The chain is built from TRBV7-4 and TRBJ2-7; no firm D call. Trimming cost V 1 base and J 4 bases, with 5 bases left between them. The CDR3 spans 12 residues. CDR1 SGHVT and CDR2 SQSDAQ come from the germline V gene. Here the CDR3 reads CASSLVAYEQYF. As DNA, the CDR3 is TGTGCCAGCAGCTTAGTCGCTTACGAGCAGTACTTC.

The table lists this clonotype with a few counts. The chain joins TRBV20-1 to TRBJ2-7; the D gene is possibly TRBD2 (6 bases). V lost 6 bases, J lost 3 bases, and 12 bases lay in between. The CDR3 contains 12 residues. Germline CDR1 and CDR2: DFQATT and SNEGSKA (reference sequence). The CDR3 bases are TGCAGTGCGGTAGCGGAAAGCTACGAGCAGTACTTC. Amino acid sequence: CSAVAESYEQYF.

The chain has TRBV6-1 and TRBJ1-4; 7 bases line up with TRBD1. The CDR3 length is 15 residues. The V segment lost 4 bases and the J segment 3 bases; nucleotides outside the gene matches: 5. CDR1 MNHNS and CDR2 SASEGT come from the germline V gene. As DNA, the CDR3 is TGTGCCAGCAGTGCAGGACAGGCGGCTAATGAAAAACTGTTTTTT. This gives the protein CASSAGQAANEKLFF.

This chain connects TRBV7-9 to TRBJ2-1; TRBD1 matches at 9 bases. CDR1 is SEHNR and CDR2 is FQNEAQ in the germline V gene (reference sequence). Unmatched junction bases numbered 7, after V lost 5 bases and J lost 2 bases. The CDR3 loop spans 16 amino acids. CDR3 DNA sequence: TGTGCCAGCAGCCTCCCACAGGGGGCGGCCTACAATGAGCAGTTCTTC. Encoded protein: CASSLPQGAAYNEQFF.

The chain has TRBV11-2 and TRBJ2-4, with D possibly matching TRBD1 (6 bases). The CDR3 spans 16 residues. CDR1 is SGHAT and CDR2 is FQNNGV in the germline V gene. Trimming shortened V by 5 bases and J by 0 bases, and 14 bases separated the two germline ends. The CDR3 region has the DNA TGTGCCAGCAGCAACTCCGGGACACTAGCCAAAAACATTCAGTACTTC. It codes for CASSNSGTLAKNIQYF.

The rearrangement links TRBV3-1 to TRBJ2-3; 10 bases agree with TRBD1. The CDR3 totals 16 residues. The germline gives CDR1 LGHDT, CDR2 YNNKEL (reference sequence). After removal of 3 bases from V and 4 bases from J, the junction contained 7 bases not matched to a gene. In DNA form, the CDR3 reads TGTGCCAGCAGCCATTACGGGACAGGGGCGGCAGATACGCAGTATTTT. It translates to CASSHYGTGAADTQYF.

The chain is built from TRBV20-1 and TRBJ2-7; tentative D call: TRBD2 (5 bases). The CDR3 sequence is 15 residues long. Germline V gene sequence: CDR1 DFQATT, CDR2 SNEGSKA (reference sequence). The V gene lost 0 bases and the J gene lost 1 base, with 13 bases spanning the gap. The CDR3 loop reads CSARDLGSYSYEQYF. Written as DNA, the CDR3 is TGCAGTGCTAGAGATTTAGGGAGTTATTCCTACGAGCAGTACTTC.